This T cell receptor beta chain was observed in a study of blood T cell repertoires in COVID-19. Turning to the study itself: Acute and convalescent COVID-19 samples came from the United States, Italy and Spain. Sources were T cells, B-cell-depleted T cells, or PBMCs; the material itself was cDNA or gDNA.

TCRdb's table, derived via immunoSEQ multiplex PCR, lists solely in-frame clones and lacks some. The table lists about 120,000 clones, about four fifths of them singletons. CDR3 size: 14 residues. V gave up 5 bases and J gave up 5 bases; unmatched junction bases: 4. Germline V gene data show CDR1 as SSHAT and CDR2 as FNYEAQ (reference sequence). The gene calls are TRBV7-7 and TRBJ2-5, with 11 nucleotides matching TRBD2. This TCR derives from a human donor in a cohort sampled during active COVID-19. The sample consisted of peripheral blood. This CDR3 reads CASSPRLAGETQYF. The CDR3 coding sequence is TGTGCCAGCAGCCCGAGACTAGCGGGGGAGACCCAGTACTTC.